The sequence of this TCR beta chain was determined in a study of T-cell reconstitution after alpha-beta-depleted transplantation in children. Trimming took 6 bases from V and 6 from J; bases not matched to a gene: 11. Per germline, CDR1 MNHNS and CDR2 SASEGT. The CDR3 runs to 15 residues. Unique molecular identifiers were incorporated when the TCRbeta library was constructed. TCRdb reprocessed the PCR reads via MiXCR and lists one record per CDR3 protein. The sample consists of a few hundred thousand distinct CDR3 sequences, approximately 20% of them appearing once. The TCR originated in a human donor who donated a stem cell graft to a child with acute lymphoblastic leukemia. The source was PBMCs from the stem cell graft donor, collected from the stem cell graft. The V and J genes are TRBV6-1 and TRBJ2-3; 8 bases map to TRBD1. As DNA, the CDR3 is TGTGCCAGCAGCTGGGACAGGCGCCCGGAGGATACGCAGTATTTT. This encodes CASSWDRRPEDTQYF.